These 5 T cell receptor beta chains originate from one sample sequenced in a study of T cell responses to AZD1222 COVID-19 vaccine. Profiled with immunoSEQ multiplex PCR; TCRdb holds only in-frame clones, not every one. The data hold roughly 140,000 clones, with almost 90% observed a single time. The input for sequencing was peripheral blood, taken 28 days after the second AZD1222 dose. The receptor set was obtained from an adult who received the AZD1222 COVID-19 vaccine.

The genes are TRBV28 and TRBJ2-5; D not resolved. CDR3 size: 17 residues. With 6 bases removed from V and 5 bases from J, the gap between germline ends came to 25 bases. The germline CDR1 and CDR2 sequences are MDHEN and SYDVKM. The CDR3 DNA is TGTGCCAGCAGCCCCCTTCGGCGTCTCTTCGGTTGGGAGACCCAGTACTTC. This encodes CASSPLRRLFGWETQYF.

V gene TRBV7-2 combines with J gene TRBJ2-5; 14 nucleotides align to TRBD2. V lost 1 base and J lost 5; bases outside the gene matches: 9. CDR3 length: 18 amino acids. In germline, CDR1 is SGHTA, CDR2 FQGNSA. For the CDR3, the DNA is TGTGCCAGCAGCTTAGGAGGACTAGCGGGGGGCCTCGGGGAGACCCAGTACTTC. It specifies CASSLGGLAGGLGETQYF.

The chain joins TRBV7-9 to TRBJ2-1, with a tentative D call TRBD1 (6 bases). The CDR3 length is 14 residues. Germline V gene lookup returns CDR1 SEHNR and CDR2 FQNEAQ (reference sequence). Trimming took off 5 bases at V and 6 bases at J, with 14 bases between the two ends. The CDR3 nucleotides are TGTGCCAGCAGCCCCCACCTACAGGGCAATGAGCAGTTCTTC. It encodes CASSPHLQGNEQFF.

CDR3 in DNA: TGTGCCAGCAGCCACGGGGCGCTATCCTACGAGCAGTACTTC. Its protein is CASSHGALSYEQYF. V is TRBV7-2 and J is TRBJ2-7; D is perhaps TRBD1 or TRBD2 (5 bases each). Germline CDR1 and CDR2: SGHTA and FQGNSA. V was cut by 5 bases and J by 1 base, with 12 bases left in between. The CDR3 extends over 14 amino acids.

CDR3 sequence (DNA): TGTGCCAGCAGGAAGACACTTAGCAATCAGCCCCAGCATTTT. Translation: CASRKTLSNQPQHF. This rearrangement joins TRBV28 to TRBJ1-5, with D unclear. The CDR3 sequence is 14 residues long. CDR1 is MDHEN, CDR2 SYDVKM, per germline. Between the trimmed V and J ends, which lost 6 bases and 0 bases, there was a span of 9 bases.